This record concerns one T cell receptor beta chain sequence. Its antigen is undetermined. The sample comes from a study of cytomegalovirus exposure and HLA in healthy donors. The PCR was carried out with 60 Vbeta primers and 13 Jbeta primers. Original handling: About 10 million of tens of millions of unique TCR beta chains were shared, per a later count. The repertoire was sequenced with immunoSEQ multiplex PCR; TCRdb's copy has only in-frame clones and lacks some. V and J calls and clone size are copied from that table; D and trimming were computed from the DNA. The sample carries 150,000 to 200,000 clones, approximately 86% recorded once. Study conclusions and caveats: For TCR beta chains, V- and J-gene trimming was later linked to a missense DCLRE1C variant.

This TCR was sampled from a woman in her late teens or twenties in good health and CMV-seronegative. Specimen: PBMCs.

CDR3 amino acids: CASSIIQGDNSPLHF. The CDR3 nucleotides are TGTGCCAGCAGCATAATCCAGGGTGACAATTCACCCCTCCACTTT. The chain recombines TRBV7-9 with TRBJ1-6; D is perhaps TRBD1 (5 bases). Per germline, CDR1 SEHNR and CDR2 FQNEAQ (reference sequence). V was cut by 5 bases and J by 7 bases, with 15 bases left in between. The CDR3 is 15 amino acids.